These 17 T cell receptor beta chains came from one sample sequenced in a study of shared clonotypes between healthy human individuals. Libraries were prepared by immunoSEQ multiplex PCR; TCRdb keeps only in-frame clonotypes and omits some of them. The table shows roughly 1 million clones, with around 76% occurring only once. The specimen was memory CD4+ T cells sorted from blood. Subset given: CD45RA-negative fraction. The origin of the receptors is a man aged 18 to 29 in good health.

This chain's CDR3 is CASSLSTDTSRGNTIYF. The CDR3 DNA reads TGTGCCAGCAGTTTATCGACAGACACAAGCCGTGGAAACACCATATATTTT. V and J are TRBV27 and TRBJ1-3; D possibly corresponds to TRBD1 (5 bases). V lost 0 bases, J lost 3 bases, and 15 bases lay in between. Per the germline V gene, CDR1 is MNHEY and CDR2 is SMNVEV (reference sequence). This CDR3 contains 17 residues.

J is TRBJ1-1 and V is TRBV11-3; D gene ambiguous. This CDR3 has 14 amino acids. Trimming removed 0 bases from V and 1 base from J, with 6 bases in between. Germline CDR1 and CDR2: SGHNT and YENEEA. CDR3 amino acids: CASSLDRENTEAFF. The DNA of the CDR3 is TGTGCCAGCAGCTTAGATAGGGAGAACACTGAAGCTTTCTTT.

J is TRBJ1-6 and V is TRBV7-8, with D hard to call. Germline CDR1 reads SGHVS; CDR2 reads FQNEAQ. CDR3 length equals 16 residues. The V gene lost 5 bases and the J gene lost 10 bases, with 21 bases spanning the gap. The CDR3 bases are TGTGCCAGCAGCCCCTACCGGCCCACAAGTGGGTCACCCCTCCACTTT. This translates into CASSPYRPTSGSPLHF.

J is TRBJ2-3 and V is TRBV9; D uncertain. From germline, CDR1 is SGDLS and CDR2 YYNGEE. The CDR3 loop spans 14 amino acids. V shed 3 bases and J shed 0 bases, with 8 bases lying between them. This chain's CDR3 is CASSASDSTDTQYF. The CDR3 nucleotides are TGTGCCAGCAGCGCCTCAGACAGCACAGATACGCAGTATTTT.

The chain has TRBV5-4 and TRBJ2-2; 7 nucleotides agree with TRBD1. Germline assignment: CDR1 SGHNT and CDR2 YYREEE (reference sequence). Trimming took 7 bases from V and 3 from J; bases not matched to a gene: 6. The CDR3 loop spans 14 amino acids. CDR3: CASRRDSDTGELFF. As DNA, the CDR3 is TGTGCCAGCCGCCGGGACAGTGACACCGGGGAGCTGTTTTTT.

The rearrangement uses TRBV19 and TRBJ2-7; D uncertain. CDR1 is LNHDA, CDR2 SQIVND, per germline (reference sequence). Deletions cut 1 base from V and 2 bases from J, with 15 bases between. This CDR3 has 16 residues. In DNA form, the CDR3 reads TGTGCCAGTAGTATAGTCTCCCCCGGTCCTCCCTACGAGCAGTACTTC. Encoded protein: CASSIVSPGPPYEQYF. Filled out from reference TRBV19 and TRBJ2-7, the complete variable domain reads DGGITQSPKYLFRKEGQNVTLSCEQNLNHDAMYWYRQDPGQGLRLIYYSQIVNDFQKGDIAEGYSVSREKKESFPLTVTSAQKNPTAFYLCASSIVSPGPPYEQYFGPGTRLTVT.

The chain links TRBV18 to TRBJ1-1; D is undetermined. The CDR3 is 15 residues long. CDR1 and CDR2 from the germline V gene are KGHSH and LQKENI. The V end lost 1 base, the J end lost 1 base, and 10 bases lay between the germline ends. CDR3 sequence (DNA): TGTGCCAGCTCACCACTAGACGGAGGGAACACTGAAGCTTTCTTT. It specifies CASSPLDGGNTEAFF. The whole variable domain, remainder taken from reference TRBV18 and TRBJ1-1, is NAGVMQNPRHLVRRRGQEARLRCSPMKGHSHVYWYRQLPEEGLKFMVYLQKENIIDESGMPKERFSAEFPKEGPSILRIQQVVRGDSAAYFCASSPLDGGNTEAFFGQGTRLTVV.

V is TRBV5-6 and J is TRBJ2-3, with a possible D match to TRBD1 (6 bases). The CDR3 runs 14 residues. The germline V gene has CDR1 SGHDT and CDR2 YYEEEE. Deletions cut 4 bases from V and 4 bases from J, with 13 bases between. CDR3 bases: TGTGCCAGCAGCCTGAGACAGGCGGCAGATACGCAGTATTTT. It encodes CASSLRQAADTQYF.

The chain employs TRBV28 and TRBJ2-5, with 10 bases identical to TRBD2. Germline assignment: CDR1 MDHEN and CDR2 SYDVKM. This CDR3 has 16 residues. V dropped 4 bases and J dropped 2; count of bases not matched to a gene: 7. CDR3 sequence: CASSSLLAGEQETQYF. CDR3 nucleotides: TGTGCCAGCAGTTCCCTCCTAGCGGGGGAGCAAGAGACCCAGTACTTC.

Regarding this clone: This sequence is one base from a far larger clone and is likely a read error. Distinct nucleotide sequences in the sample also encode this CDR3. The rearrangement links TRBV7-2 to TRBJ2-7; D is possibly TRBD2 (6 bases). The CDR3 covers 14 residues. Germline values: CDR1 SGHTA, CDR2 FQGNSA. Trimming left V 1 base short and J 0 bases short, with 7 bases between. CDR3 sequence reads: CASSLGGTSYEQYF. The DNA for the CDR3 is TGTGCCAGCAGCTTAGGCGGGACCTCCTACGAGCAGTACTTC.

CDR3 nucleotide sequence: TGTGCCAGCAAAGTTCAGCTGGGCGGAAGCTACAATGAGCAGTTCTTC. The encoded protein is CASKVQLGGSYNEQFF. The chain couples TRBV27 to TRBJ2-1; D uncertain. CDR1 is MNHEY, CDR2 SMNVEV, per germline (reference sequence). The CDR3 length is 16 residues. The ends were cut back, 7 bases at V and 3 bases at J, with 19 bases in the middle.

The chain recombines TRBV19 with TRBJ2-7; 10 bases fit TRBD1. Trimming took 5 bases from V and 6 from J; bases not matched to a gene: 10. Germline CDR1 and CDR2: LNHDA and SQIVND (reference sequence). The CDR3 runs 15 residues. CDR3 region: CASSALGQGKGEQYF. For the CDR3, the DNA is TGTGCCAGTAGTGCTCTGGGACAGGGGAAAGGCGAGCAGTACTTC.

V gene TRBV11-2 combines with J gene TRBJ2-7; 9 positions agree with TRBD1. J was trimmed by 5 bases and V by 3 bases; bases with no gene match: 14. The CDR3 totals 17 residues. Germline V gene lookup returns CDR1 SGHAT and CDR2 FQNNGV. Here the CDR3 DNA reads TGTGCCAGCAGCTTGAGGGATCCGGGACAGGGTCAACACGAGCAGTACTTC. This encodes CASSLRDPGQGQHEQYF.

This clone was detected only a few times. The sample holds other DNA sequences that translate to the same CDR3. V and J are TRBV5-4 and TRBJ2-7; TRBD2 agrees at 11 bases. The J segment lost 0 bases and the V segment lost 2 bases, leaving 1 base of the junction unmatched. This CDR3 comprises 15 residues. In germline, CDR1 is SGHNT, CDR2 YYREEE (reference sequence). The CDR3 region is CASSLGTSGSYEQYF. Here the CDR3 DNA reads TGTGCCAGCAGCTTAGGGACTAGCGGCTCCTACGAGCAGTACTTC.

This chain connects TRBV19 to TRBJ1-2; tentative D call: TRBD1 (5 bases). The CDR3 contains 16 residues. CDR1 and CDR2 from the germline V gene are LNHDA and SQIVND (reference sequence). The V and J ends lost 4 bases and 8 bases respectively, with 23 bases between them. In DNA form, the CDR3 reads TGTGCCAGTAGTACGGGACGGAGAACCTTTGGGGAGGGCTACACCTTC. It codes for CASSTGRRTFGEGYTF.

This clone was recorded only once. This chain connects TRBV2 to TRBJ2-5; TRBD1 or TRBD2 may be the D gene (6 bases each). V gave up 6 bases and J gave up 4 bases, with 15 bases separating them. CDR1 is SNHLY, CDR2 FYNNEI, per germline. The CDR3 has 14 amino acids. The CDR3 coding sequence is TGTGCCAGCAGCCGGGGGCTCAAGGGAGAGACCCAGTACTTC. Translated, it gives CASSRGLKGETQYF.

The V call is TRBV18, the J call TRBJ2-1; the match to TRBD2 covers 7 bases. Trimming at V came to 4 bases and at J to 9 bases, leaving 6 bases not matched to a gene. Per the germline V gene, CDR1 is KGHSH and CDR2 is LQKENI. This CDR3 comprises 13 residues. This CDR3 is CASSLKAGVEQFF. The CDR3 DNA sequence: TGTGCCAGCTCACTGAAGGCGGGGGTTGAGCAGTTCTTC.